The source of this TCR beta chain is a study of T-cell memory formation after mild COVID-19. Study background: TCR clusters showed largely donor specificity. Study-wide points: Largely, contracting CD4+ clones fell within CM and EM, and contracting CD8+ clones within EMRA. Day 15 to 85 contractors were CD4/CD8 balanced; later expanders leaned CD4+.

cDNA libraries for TCR alpha and TCR beta, carrying sample barcodes and UMIs, came from 5'RACE with constant-segment primers. TCRdb reanalysed the 5' RACE reads using MiXCR and keeps one entry per CDR3 protein. In the table there are 350,000 to 550,000 distinct CDR3 sequences, approximately 19% of which are singletons. This clonotype was recorded at least ten times. Its target is unknown. Germline CDR1 is SGHTA and CDR2 is FQGNSA. The CDR3 length is 17 residues. The V end was cut by 1 base, the J end by 3 bases, with 18 bases between. This sequence originates from a man between 18 and 29 years old who had mild COVID-19 (a few samples of this study predate the infection). Cell type and time point are not known. The genes are TRBV7-2 and TRBJ2-5; D is undetermined. Sequenced material: PBMCs or a T cell subset sorted from them (not recorded which). The CDR3 spells CASSLGARWFRKETQYF. CDR3 coding DNA: TGTGCCAGCAGCTTAGGGGCCCGGTGGTTCCGCAAAGAGACCCAGTACTTC. Using reference TRBV7-2 and TRBJ2-5 for the parts outside the CDR3, the full variable domain is GAGVSQSPSNKVTEKGKDVELRCDPISGHTALYWYRQSLGQGLEFLIYFQGNSAPDKSGLPSDRFSAERTGGSVSTLTIQRTQQEDSAVYLCASSLGARWFRKETQYFGPGTRLLVL.